Sequencing of this T cell receptor beta chain was carried out in a study of T cells in Graves' hyperthyroidism and ophthalmopathy. The germline gives CDR1 SNHLY, CDR2 FYNNEI. The V segment lost 6 bases and the J segment 8 bases; nucleotides outside the gene matches: 7. The CDR3 runs 15 residues. Findings of the study overall: Patients with ophthalmopathy were separated from those with stable hyperthyroidism by a 13 V-J model. Also found in blood were most expanded thyroid clonotypes above 0.001.

Based on clinical symptoms, serum thyroxine and TRAb, thyroid ultrasound and orbital computed tomography, diagnoses were reached. What was amplified from RNA transcripts were TCR beta CDR3 regions. First-round RT-PCR targeting the TCR CDR3 was performed with the HTBI primer set. TCRdb itself ran the multiplex PCR reads through MiXCR, one entry per CDR3 protein. The profile shows around 350,000 distinct CDR3 sequences, about 18% of them singletons. Remarks on this clonotype: Its antigen is currently unknown.

The sample consisted of blood. The TCR comes from a woman aged 25 to 39 with Graves' hyperthyroidism that later progressed to Graves' ophthalmopathy. This sequence joins TRBV2 and TRBJ1-6, with TRBD1 identical over 10 bases. CDR3 residues: CASSPPGQGYSPLHF. The CDR3 DNA reads as TGTGCCAGCAGCCCCCCGGGACAGGGGTATTCACCCCTCCACTTT.